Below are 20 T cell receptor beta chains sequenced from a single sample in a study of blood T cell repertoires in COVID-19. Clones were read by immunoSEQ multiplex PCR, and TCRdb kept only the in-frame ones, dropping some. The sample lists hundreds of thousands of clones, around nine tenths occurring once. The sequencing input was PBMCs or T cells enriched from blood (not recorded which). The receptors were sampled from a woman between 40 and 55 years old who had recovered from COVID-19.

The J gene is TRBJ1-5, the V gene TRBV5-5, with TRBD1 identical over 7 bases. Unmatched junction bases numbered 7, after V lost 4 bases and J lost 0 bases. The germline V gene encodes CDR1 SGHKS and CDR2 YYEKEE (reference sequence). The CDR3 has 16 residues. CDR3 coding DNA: TGTGCCAGCAGCCCTGGGACAGCCGATAGCAATCAGCCCCAGCATTTT. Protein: CASSPGTADSNQPQHF.

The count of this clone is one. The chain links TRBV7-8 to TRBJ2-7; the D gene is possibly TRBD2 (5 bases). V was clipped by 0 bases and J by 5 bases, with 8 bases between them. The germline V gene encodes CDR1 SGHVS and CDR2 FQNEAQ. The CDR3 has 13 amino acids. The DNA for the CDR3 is TGTGCCAGCAGCTTAGCGAGGGCCCACGAGCAGTACTTC. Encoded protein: CASSLARAHEQYF.

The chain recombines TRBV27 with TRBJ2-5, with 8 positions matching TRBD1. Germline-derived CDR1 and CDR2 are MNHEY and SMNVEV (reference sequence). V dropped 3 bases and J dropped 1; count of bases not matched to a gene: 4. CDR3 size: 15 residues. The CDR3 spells CASSLGQAGQETQYF. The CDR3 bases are TGTGCCAGCAGTTTGGGACAGGCTGGCCAAGAGACCCAGTACTTC.

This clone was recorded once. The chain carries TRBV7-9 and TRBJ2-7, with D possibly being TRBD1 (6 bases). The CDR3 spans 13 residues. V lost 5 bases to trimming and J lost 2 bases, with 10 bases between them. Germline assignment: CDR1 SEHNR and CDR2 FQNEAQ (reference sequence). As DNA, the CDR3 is TGTGCCAGCAGCCTCAGGGGTACCTACGAGCAGTACTTC. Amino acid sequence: CASSLRGTYEQYF.

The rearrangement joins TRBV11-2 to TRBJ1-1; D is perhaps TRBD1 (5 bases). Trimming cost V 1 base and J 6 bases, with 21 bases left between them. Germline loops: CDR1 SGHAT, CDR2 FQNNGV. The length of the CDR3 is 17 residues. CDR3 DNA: TGTGCCAGCAGCTTAGGTCCCAGGGTGATTAGTAACTCTGAAGCTTTCTTT. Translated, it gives CASSLGPRVISNSEAFF.

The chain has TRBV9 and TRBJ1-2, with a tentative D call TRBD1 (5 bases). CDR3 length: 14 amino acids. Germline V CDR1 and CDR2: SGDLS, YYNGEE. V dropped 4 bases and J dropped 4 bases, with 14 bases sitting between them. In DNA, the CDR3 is TGTGCCAGCAGCTTATGGGGGGGTGGCTATGGCTACACCTTC. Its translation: CASSLWGGGYGYTF.

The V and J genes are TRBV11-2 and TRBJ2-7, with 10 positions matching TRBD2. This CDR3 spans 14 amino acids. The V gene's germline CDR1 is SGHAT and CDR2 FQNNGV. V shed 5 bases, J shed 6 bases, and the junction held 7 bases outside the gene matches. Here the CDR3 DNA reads TGTGCCAGCAGCATTACTAGCGGGATGGGCGAGCAGTACTTC. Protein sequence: CASSITSGMGEQYF.

As DNA, the CDR3 is TGCAGCGTTGGCGAAGATACGCAGTATTTT. This encodes CSVGEDTQYF. This chain uses TRBV29-1 with TRBJ2-3; D gene unclear. The CDR3 length is 10 residues. V lost 4 bases and J lost 5, with 4 bases in between. Germline V gene sequence: CDR1 SQVTM, CDR2 ANQGSEA.

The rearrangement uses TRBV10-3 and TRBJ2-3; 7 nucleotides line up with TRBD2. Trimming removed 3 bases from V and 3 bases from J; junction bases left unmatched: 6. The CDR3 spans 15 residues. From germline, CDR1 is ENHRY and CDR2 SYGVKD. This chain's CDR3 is CAISDPGEGTDTQYF. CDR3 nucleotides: TGTGCCATCAGTGACCCGGGGGAGGGGACAGATACGCAGTATTTT.

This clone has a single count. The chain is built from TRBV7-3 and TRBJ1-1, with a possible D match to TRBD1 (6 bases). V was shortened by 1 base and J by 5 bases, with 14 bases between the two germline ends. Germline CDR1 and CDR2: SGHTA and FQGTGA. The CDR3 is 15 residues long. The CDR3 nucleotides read TGTGCCAGCAGCTTAAGAGGGGGAAAAGGGACTGAAGCTTTCTTT. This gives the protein CASSLRGGKGTEAFF.

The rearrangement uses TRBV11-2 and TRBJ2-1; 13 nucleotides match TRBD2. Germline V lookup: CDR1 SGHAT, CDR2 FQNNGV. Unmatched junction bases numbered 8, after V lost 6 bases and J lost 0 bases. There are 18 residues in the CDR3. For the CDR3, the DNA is TGTGCCAGCAGACTGGGACTAGCGGGACAGAGCTCCTACAATGAGCAGTTCTTC. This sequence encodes CASRLGLAGQSSYNEQFF.

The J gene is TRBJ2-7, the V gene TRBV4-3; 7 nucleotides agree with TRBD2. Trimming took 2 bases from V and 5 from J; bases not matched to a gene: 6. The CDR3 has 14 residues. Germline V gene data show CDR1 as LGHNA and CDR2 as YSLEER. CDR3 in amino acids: CASSQRLAFHEQYF. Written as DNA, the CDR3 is TGCGCCAGCAGCCAAAGACTAGCTTTCCACGAGCAGTACTTC.

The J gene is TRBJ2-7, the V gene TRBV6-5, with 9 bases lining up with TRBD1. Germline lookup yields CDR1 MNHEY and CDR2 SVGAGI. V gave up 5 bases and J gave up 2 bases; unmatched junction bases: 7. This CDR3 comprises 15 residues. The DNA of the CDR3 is TGTGCCAGCAGTACGACAGGGGGAGAAGCCTACGAGCAGTACTTC. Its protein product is CASSTTGGEAYEQYF.

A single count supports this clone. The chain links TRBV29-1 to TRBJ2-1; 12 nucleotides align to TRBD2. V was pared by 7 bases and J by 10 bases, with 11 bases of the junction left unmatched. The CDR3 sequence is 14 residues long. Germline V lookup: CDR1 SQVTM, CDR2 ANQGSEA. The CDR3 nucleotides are TGCAGCGCTGGGCTAGCGGGGGGGCCCAGGGAGCAGTTCTTC. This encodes CSAGLAGGPREQFF.

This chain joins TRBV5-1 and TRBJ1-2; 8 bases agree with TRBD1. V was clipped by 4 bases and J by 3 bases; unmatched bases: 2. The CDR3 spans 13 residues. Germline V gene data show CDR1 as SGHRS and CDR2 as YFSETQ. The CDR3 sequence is CASSMTGDYGYTF. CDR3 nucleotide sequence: TGCGCCAGCAGCATGACAGGGGACTATGGCTACACCTTC.

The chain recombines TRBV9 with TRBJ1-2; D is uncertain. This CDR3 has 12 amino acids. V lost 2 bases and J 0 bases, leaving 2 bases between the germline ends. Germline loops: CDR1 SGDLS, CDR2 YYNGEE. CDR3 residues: CASSVSNYGYTF. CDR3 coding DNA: TGTGCCAGCAGCGTCTCTAACTATGGCTACACCTTC.

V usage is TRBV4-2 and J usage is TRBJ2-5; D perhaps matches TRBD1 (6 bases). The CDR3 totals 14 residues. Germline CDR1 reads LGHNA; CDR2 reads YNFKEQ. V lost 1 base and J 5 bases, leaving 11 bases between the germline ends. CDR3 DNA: TGTGCCAGCAGCCAAGGAACTAGGGGGGAGACCCAGTACTTC. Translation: CASSQGTRGETQYF.

The CDR3 region is CASSPDTF. CDR3 DNA sequence: TGTGCCAGCAGCCCCGACACCTTC. This chain joins TRBV11-2 and TRBJ1-2, with unresolved D. The CDR3 is 8 residues long. V lost 5 bases and J lost 12, with 4 bases in between. Germline loops: CDR1 SGHAT, CDR2 FQNNGV.

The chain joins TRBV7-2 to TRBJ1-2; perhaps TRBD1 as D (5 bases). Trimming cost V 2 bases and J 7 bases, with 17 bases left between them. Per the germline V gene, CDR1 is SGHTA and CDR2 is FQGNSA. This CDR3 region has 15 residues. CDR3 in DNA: TGTGCCAGCAGCTTAAATGGGGGGAATTGGGGTGGCTACACCTTC. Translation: CASSLNGGNWGGYTF.

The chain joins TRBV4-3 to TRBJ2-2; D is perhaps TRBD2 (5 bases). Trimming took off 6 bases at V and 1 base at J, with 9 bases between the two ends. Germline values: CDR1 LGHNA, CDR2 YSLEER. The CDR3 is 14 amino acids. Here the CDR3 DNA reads TGCGCCAGCAGGACGGGGTGGAACACCGGGGAGCTGTTTTTT. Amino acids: CASRTGWNTGELFF.